These T cell receptor beta chains were read from a single sample in a study of blood T cell repertoires in COVID-19. TCRdb's table, derived via immunoSEQ multiplex PCR, lists solely in-frame clones and lacks some. Of some 66,000 clones in the sample, about 76% are singletons; the top ten hold roughly 47%. The material sequenced was peripheral blood. The origin of the receptors is a woman older than 75 with acute or convalescent COVID-19. The CDR3 runs from the conserved cysteine through the conserved F or W. A D gene is named only where the DNA matches it firmly. Only some rows state a clone size, as once, few, many or a class for expanded clones.

abundance | j_gene | d_gene | v_gene | CDR3aa | CDR3nt
NA | TRBJ2-5 | NA | TRBV6-5 | CATPNRDQETQYF | TGTGCCACCCCTAACAGGGACCAAGAGACCCAGTACTTC
NA | TRBJ2-1 | TRBD2 | TRBV11-2 | CASSSRAGLQYNEQFF | TGTGCCAGCAGCTCCAGAGCGGGGTTACAATACAATGAGCAGTTCTTC
NA | TRBJ2-1 | TRBD2 | TRBV13 | CASSLVGLAGSDEQFF | TGTGCCAGCAGCTTAGTAGGGCTAGCGGGAAGCGATGAGCAGTTCTTC
NA | TRBJ1-1 | NA | TRBV18 | CASSPRGGENTEAFF | TGTGCCAGCTCACCACGGGGAGGGGAGAACACTGAAGCTTTCTTT
NA | TRBJ1-1 | NA | TRBV4-3 | CASSQGLKIERRGVF | TGCGCCAGCAGCCAAGGCCTTAAGATAGAGCGGAGGGGTGTCTTT
NA | TRBJ1-3 | TRBD1 | TRBV7-2 | CASSVDRGNTIYF | TGTGCCAGCAGCGTGGACAGGGGTAACACCATATATTTT
NA | TRBJ2-1 | TRBD2 | TRBV2 | CASRKTSGSSNEQFF | TGTGCCAGCAGGAAGACTAGCGGGTCATCAAATGAGCAGTTCTTC
NA | TRBJ2-2 | TRBD1 | TRBV5-1 | CASQGQANTGELFF | TGCGCCAGTCAGGGACAGGCTAACACCGGGGAGCTGTTTTTT
NA | TRBJ2-1 | TRBD2 | TRBV19 | CASGTSGRVVLF | TGTGCCAGTGGGACTAGCGGGAGAGTCGTACTCTTC
once | TRBJ2-7 | NA | TRBV30 | CAWSSRDTSSYEQYF | TGTGCCTGGAGTTCCCGGGACACCAGCTCCTACGAGCAGTACTTC
NA | TRBJ2-3 | NA | TRBV7-5 | CARSLRPGLAGEGGTDTQYF | TGTGCCAGAAGCTTGAGACCGGGACTAGCGGGAGAGGGCGGCACAGATACGCAGTATTTT
NA | TRBJ2-1 | NA | TRBV19 | CASSMVGSLYNEQFF | TGTGCCAGTAGTATGGTCGGGAGTCTCTACAATGAGCAGTTCTTC
NA | TRBJ1-2 | NA | TRBV9 | CASSTVAYGYTF | TGTGCCAGCAGCACAGTGGCGTATGGCTACACCTTC
NA | TRBJ2-1 | TRBD1 | TRBV5-1 | CASSLATGTGLLPSSYNEQFF | TGCGCCAGCAGCTTAGCTACCGGGACAGGGTTACTTCCCAGCTCCTACAATGAGCAGTTCTTC
few | TRBJ2-3 | TRBD2 | TRBV14 | CASSQFPIAGVADTQYF | TGTGCCAGCAGCCAATTTCCAATAGCGGGTGTGGCAGATACGCAGTATTTT
NA | TRBJ1-5 | TRBD1 | TRBV5-1 | CASSPSPGTGTNQPQHF | TGCGCCAGCAGCCCATCCCCCGGGACAGGGACCAATCAGCCCCAGCATTTT
NA | TRBJ1-3 | NA | TRBV7-2 | CASSQTHTDSGNTIYF | TGTGCCAGCAGCCAGACACACACCGACTCTGGAAACACCATATATTTT
NA | TRBJ1-5 | TRBD1 | TRBV6-2/TRBV6-3 | CASSGGQGLNQPQHF | TGTGCCAGCAGTGGGGGACAGGGCCTAAATCAGCCCCAGCATTTT
few | TRBJ2-2 | TRBD1 | TRBV2 | CASRSGTGVTGELFF | TGTGCCAGCAGATCGGGGACAGGGGTCACCGGGGAGCTGTTTTTT
NA | TRBJ1-2 | NA | TRBV6-5 | CASSYSGASNYGYTF | TGTGCCAGCAGTTACTCGGGGGCTTCTAACTATGGCTACACCTTC
NA | TRBJ2-3 | TRBD2 | TRBV25-1 | CASSDGREGGDTQYF | TGTGCCAGCAGTGATGGTCGGGAGGGGGGAGATACGCAGTATTTT
NA | TRBJ2-1 | TRBD1 | TRBV24-1 | CATSPGQGLWQFF | TGTGCCACCAGTCCGGGACAGGGGTTGTGGCAGTTCTTC
NA | TRBJ2-7 | NA | TRBV28 | CASSLGVAATYEQYF | TGTGCCAGCAGTTTGGGGGTAGCGGCAACCTACGAGCAGTACTTC
NA | TRBJ2-5 | TRBD2 | TRBV9 | CASSPRAQREGRGPRETQYF | TGTGCCAGCAGCCCCCGGGCGCAGCGGGAGGGCCGAGGCCCCCGAGAGACCCAGTACTTC
many | TRBJ1-3 | NA | TRBV7-9 | CASSPRGSSGNTIYF | TGTGCCAGCAGCCCTCGCGGCAGCTCTGGAAACACCATATATTTT
NA | TRBJ2-1 | TRBD2 | TRBV27 | CASGPRTSGGDEQFF | TGTGCCAGCGGCCCTCGGACTAGCGGTGGCGATGAGCAGTTCTTC
NA | TRBJ1-5 | TRBD1 | TRBV10-3 | CAISDPRQGVNQPQHF | TGTGCCATCAGTGACCCCCGACAGGGAGTTAATCAGCCCCAGCATTTT
many | TRBJ1-1 | TRBD1 | TRBV27 | CASSFANRGWGTEAFF | TGTGCCAGCAGTTTCGCGAACAGGGGTTGGGGCACTGAAGCTTTCTTT
NA | TRBJ2-2 | NA | TRBV7-7 | CASSRNTGELFF | TGTGCTAGCAGCCGTAACACCGGGGAGCTGTTTTTT
once | TRBJ1-1 | TRBD1 | TRBV6-5 | CASSYSRQGNTEAFF | TGTGCCAGCAGTTACTCTAGACAGGGGAACACTGAAGCTTTCTTT
NA | TRBJ1-6 | TRBD1 | TRBV7-3 | CASSYQGAGYNSPLHF | TGTGCCAGCAGCTACCAGGGGGCCGGCTATAATTCACCCCTCCACTTT
NA | TRBJ2-7 | TRBD1 | TRBV28 | CASSSWDRVQHYEQYF | TGTGCCAGCAGTTCATGGGACAGGGTGCAGCACTACGAGCAGTACTTC
NA | TRBJ2-7 | TRBD1 | TRBV7-6 | CASSFVSPRDRGLEQYF | TGTGCCAGCAGCTTCGTCAGCCCCCGGGACAGGGGTCTCGAGCAGTACTTC
NA | TRBJ2-1 | TRBD2 | TRBV27 | CASSWGGRNNEQFF | TGTGCCAGCAGTTGGGGGGGAAGAAACAATGAGCAGTTCTTC
once | TRBJ1-1 | TRBD1 | TRBV19 | CASSEDRGRTEAFF | TGTGCCAGTAGTGAGGACAGGGGAAGAACTGAAGCTTTCTTT
NA | TRBJ2-1 | TRBD2 | TRBV11-2 | CASSLLAGGNEQFF | TGTGCCAGCAGCTTGCTAGCGGGAGGGAATGAGCAGTTCTTC
NA | TRBJ1-5 | NA | TRBV5-1 | CASSLGGGSNQPQHF | TGCGCCAGCAGCTTGGGAGGGGGTAGCAATCAGCCCCAGCATTTT
NA | TRBJ1-5 | NA | TRBV21-1 | CASSKGLSGGSNQPQHF | TGTGCCAGCAGCAAAGGACTCTCGGGGGGTAGCAATCAGCCCCAGCATTTT
few | TRBJ2-7 | TRBD1 | TRBV3-1/TRBV3-2 | CASSQVGTASYEQYF | TGTGCCAGCAGCCAAGTTGGGACAGCTTCCTACGAGCAGTACTTC
NA | TRBJ2-7 | NA | TRBV5-1 | CASSLASGSYEQYF | TGCGCCAGCAGCTTGGCGTCAGGCTCCTACGAGCAGTACTTC
NA | TRBJ2-7 | TRBD1 | TRBV19 | CASSTWDRDHEQYF | TGTGCCAGTAGTACCTGGGACAGGGACCACGAGCAGTACTTC
NA | TRBJ1-3 | NA | TRBV15 | CATSRGLRDINSGNTIYF | TGTGCCACCAGCAGAGGCTTAAGGGACATAAATTCTGGAAACACCATATATTTT
NA | TRBJ1-2 | NA | TRBV27 | CASSTGPGGSYTF | TGTGCCAGCAGTACCGGCCCCGGGGGTAGCTACACCTTC
NA | TRBJ1-6 | NA | TRBV9 | CASSVATTNSPLHF | TGTGCCAGCAGCGTAGCTACGACAAATTCACCCCTCCACTTT
NA | TRBJ2-3 | NA | TRBV21-1 | CASSEEDTQYF | TGTGCCAGCAGCGAGGAAGATACGCAGTATTTT
NA | TRBJ2-1 | TRBD2 | TRBV3-1/TRBV3-2 | CASSYTSGANEQFF | TGTGCCAGCAGCTACACTAGCGGGGCGAATGAGCAGTTCTTC
NA | TRBJ2-1 | TRBD2 | TRBV7-9 | CASSLGETSNNNEQFF | TGTGCCAGCAGCTTAGGGGAGACTAGCAATAACAATGAGCAGTTCTTC
NA | TRBJ2-5 | TRBD2 | TRBV7-2 | CASSWTRQETQYF | TGTGCCAGCAGTTGGACTAGACAAGAGACCCAGTACTTC
NA | TRBJ2-3 | TRBD1 | TRBV29-1 | CSVGSGQGWGTQYF | TGCAGCGTGGGGTCGGGACAGGGATGGGGTACGCAGTATTTT
once | TRBJ2-1 | NA | TRBV4-3 | CASSQVQDLYNEQFF | TGCGCCAGCAGCCAAGTACAGGACCTATACAATGAGCAGTTCTTC
NA | TRBJ2-1 | NA | TRBV5-1 | CASSLDLGVAYEQFF | TGCGCCAGCAGCTTGGATTTAGGGGTAGCCTATGAGCAGTTCTTC
NA | TRBJ2-1 | TRBD2 | TRBV5-1 | CASSLASGFSYNEQFF | TGCGCCAGCAGCTTAGCTAGCGGTTTTTCCTACAATGAGCAGTTCTTC
NA | TRBJ1-2 | TRBD1 | TRBV19 | CASGGVGTGSYGYTF | TGTGCCAGCGGGGGAGTAGGGACAGGGAGCTATGGCTACACCTTC
NA | TRBJ2-2 | TRBD2 | TRBV14 | CASSQEGLAGVGSTGELFF | TGTGCCAGCAGCCAAGAGGGACTAGCGGGAGTAGGTAGCACCGGGGAGCTGTTTTTT
NA | TRBJ2-1 | NA | TRBV2 | CASTGEGSYNEQFF | TGTGCCAGCACAGGGGAAGGGTCCTACAATGAGCAGTTCTTC
NA | TRBJ2-1 | NA | TRBV3-1/TRBV3-2 | CASSLLLGGNEQFF | TGTGCCAGCAGCCTCCTCCTGGGAGGAAATGAGCAGTTCTTC
NA | TRBJ2-5 | TRBD1 | TRBV30 | CAWRAGTAIETQYF | TGTGCCTGGAGAGCCGGGACAGCGATTGAGACCCAGTACTTC
few | TRBJ2-3 | NA | TRBV2 | CASSGGWRQGDTQYF | TGTGCCAGCAGTGGGGGCTGGCGGCAGGGGGATACGCAGTATTTT
NA | TRBJ1-2 | NA | TRBV6-5 | CASSRGANYGYTF | TGTGCCAGCAGTCGGGGGGCGAACTATGGCTACACCTTC